This TCR beta chain was captured in a study of blood T cells in healthy people across ages. This clonotype was recorded a few times. The CDR3 loop spans 13 amino acids. The germline gives CDR1 MDHEN, CDR2 SYDVKM. The use of a sample-barcoded 5' primer and a J-beta primer mix characterized a second PCR of about 7 to 12 cycles. TCRdb fed the 5' RACE reads into MiXCR, producing one record per CDR3 protein. Among roughly 1,000,000 distinct CDR3 sequences listed, under 30% were seen once. These data are also associated with another study on T cells of mothers and their children. In that study: Biologically related mothers and children overlapped slightly more than unrelated pairs, a non-significant difference.

This chain joins TRBV28 and TRBJ2-5, with TRBD1 matching 8 bases. TRBJ2-7 matches the DNA end more closely, so the J call is doubtful. The receptor was derived from a girl aged 2 to 9 in good health. Sequenced sample: blood. CDR3 protein: CATTGTGLYEQYF. Written as DNA, the CDR3 is TGTGCTACTACCGGGACAGGCTTATACGAGCAGTACTTC.